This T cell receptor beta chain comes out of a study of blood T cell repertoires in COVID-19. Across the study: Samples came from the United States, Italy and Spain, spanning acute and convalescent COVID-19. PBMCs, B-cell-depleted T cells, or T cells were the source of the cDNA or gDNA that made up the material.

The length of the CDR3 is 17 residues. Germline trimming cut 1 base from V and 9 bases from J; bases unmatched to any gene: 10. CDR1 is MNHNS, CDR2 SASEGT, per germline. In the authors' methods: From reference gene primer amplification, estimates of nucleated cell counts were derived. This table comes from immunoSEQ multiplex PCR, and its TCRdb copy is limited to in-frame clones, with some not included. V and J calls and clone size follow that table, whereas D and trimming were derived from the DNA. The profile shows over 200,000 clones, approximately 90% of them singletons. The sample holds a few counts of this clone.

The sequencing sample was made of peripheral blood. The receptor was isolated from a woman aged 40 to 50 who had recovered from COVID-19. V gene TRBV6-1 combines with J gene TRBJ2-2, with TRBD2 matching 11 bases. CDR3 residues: CASSEGVAGGAGRELFF. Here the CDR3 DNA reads TGTGCCAGCAGTGAAGGGGTAGCGGGAGGGGCAGGGCGGGAGCTGTTTTTT.